This TCR beta chain was retrieved from a study of monozygotic twins with inflammatory bowel disease. Reanalyzing the 5' RACE reads, TCRdb keeps one entry per CDR3 protein, without DNA. The sample table sets out roughly 300,000 distinct CDR3 sequences. The receptor's source is a human donor with ulcerative colitis or Crohn's disease, or a healthy co-twin of an affected twin (not recorded which). The sample taken for sequencing was blood.

CDR3 region: CASSLGGTGEAFF. This chain links TRBV5-4 with TRBJ1-1; TCRdb names TRBD1, which stays unverified in the absence of DNA. The germline V gene encodes CDR1 SGHNT and CDR2 YYREEE (reference sequence). The CDR3 length is 13 residues.